This TCR beta chain was obtained from a study of blood T cell repertoires in COVID-19. Whole-study context: Samples taken during acute and convalescent COVID-19 were collected in the United States, Italy and Spain. PBMCs, B-cell-depleted T cells, or T cells provided the cDNA or gDNA that made up the material.

Using immunoSEQ multiplex PCR, the repertoire was profiled, and TCRdb retains in-frame clones only, with some absent. This repertoire shows approximately 300,000 clones, more than 70% found once; its top ten account for around 6.6%. The source is a man aged 18 to 30 who had recovered from COVID-19. Sequencing was done on a sample of peripheral blood.

CDR3 amino acids: CASSQVAASYEQYF. The CDR3 bases are TGTGCCAGCAGCCAAGTGGCGGCGTCCTACGAGCAGTACTTC. The chain combines TRBV3-1 (or the pseudogene TRBV3-2) with TRBJ2-7; no reliable D call. Germline V gene data show CDR1 as LGHDT and CDR2 as YNNKEL (reference sequence). V lost 1 base, J lost 1 base, and 8 bases lay in between. CDR3 size: 14 residues.